The 2 T cell receptor beta chains below all came from one sample that was sequenced in a study of regulatory T cells in long-lasting Graves disease (dated by TCRdb to the early 2020s). The time point label of this sample denotes: persistent/refractory GD, antithyroid drugs over 5 years with positive TRAb. For both TCR sequencing and RNA sequencing, RNA was extracted from PBMCs using TRIzol. Library creation used multiplex PCR. The reads were generated on an Illumina HiSeq 4000. TCR beta libraries were built with iRepertoire HTBI primers and Arm-PCR amplification of CDR3 regions. TCRdb trimmed the raw reads at Q25, called clones with MiXCR and kept productive beta chains. Rows with a matching CDR3 protein are joined into one entry that keeps the most common DNA and genes. Within this sample are about 430,000 distinct CDR3 sequences, with 21% of them counted one time only. The ten top clones hold over 11% of the sample.

Sequencing used peripheral blood mononuclear cells (PBMCs), obtained when the disease was refractory, from a patient treated with antithyroid drugs. The source of these receptors is a female donor with Graves disease.

This clonotype was observed a few times. The chain employs TRBV18 and TRBJ2-5; D possibly corresponds to TRBD2 (5 bases). Trimming took off 2 bases at V and 2 bases at J, with 12 bases between the two ends. The germline gives CDR1 KGHSH, CDR2 LQKENI. This CDR3 is 15 amino acids long. CDR3 nucleotides: TGTGCCAGCTCACCAACGGGGATCCCTCAAGAGACCCAGTACTTC. It specifies CASSPTGIPQETQYF.

This clonotype was counted a few times. The genes are TRBV20-1 and TRBJ2-7; the match to TRBD2 covers 11 bases. The germline V gene encodes CDR1 DFQATT and CDR2 SNEGSKA (reference sequence). Trimming cost V 6 bases and J 2 bases; bases outside gene matches: 12. The CDR3 has 16 amino acids. This CDR3 is CSALELAGVGAYEQYF. Written as DNA, the CDR3 is TGCAGTGCCCTCGAACTAGCGGGAGTAGGGGCCTACGAGCAGTACTTC.